This is a list of T cell receptor beta chains from one sample in a study of control samples from healthy donors and cancer patients. Profiled with immunoSEQ multiplex PCR; TCRdb holds only in-frame clones, not every one. The table records some 150,000 clones, 91% of them present only once. Material for sequencing was blood. The origin of the receptors is a man younger than 35 in good health. Both conserved end residues are trimmed from each CDR3. Clone size is shown for a subset of rows, as once, few, many or a class of expanded clone.

size,length,V,CDR3
NA,14,TRBV28,ASSFHFGRGGYGYT
NA,11,TRBV30,AWSDRWAGGQY
NA,13,TRBV6-5,ASSYSNDRWETQY
NA,13,TRBV28,ASRPWTVDNEKLF
once,14,TRBV19,ASSMGQLISNQPQH
NA,13,TRBV9,ASSVGLAGSGEQF
NA,15,TRBV7-6,ASSLAPPAGANEKLF
NA,14,TRBV4-1,ASSQGRGQENTEAF
NA,12,TRBV5-4,ASSLTGFFNEQF
NA,10,TRBV5-5,ASSWDHYGYT
NA,13,TRBV7-2,ASSLVGSGTYEQY
few,13,TRBV5-4,ASSLRLSGGETQY
NA,11,TRBV29-1,SVEDHPGSPLH
once,14,TRBV3-1/TRBV3-2,ASSQEVGVPDLIAF
NA,15,TRBV4-3,ASSQEIRTANTGELF
NA,16,TRBV21-1,ASSKGTSGGLISYEQY
NA,12,TRBV2,ASSVGTHPGELF
once,10,TRBV10-2,ASIGGGDGYT
NA,7,TRBV27,ASNNEQF
few,16,TRBV5-5,ASSLASLGAGPNYGYT
NA,13,TRBV2,ASSRLASSYNEQF
NA,14,TRBV19,ASSIDLRINNYGYT
NA,11,TRBV10-3,AISETGNTEAF
NA,10,TRBV30,AWGGLTLEQY
NA,15,TRBV7-9,ASSLVLGLLAKNIQY
NA,13,TRBV4-1,ASSQDPGWADTQY
NA,14,TRBV7-2,ASSRIGGDLNYGYT
NA,11,TRBV7-9,ASSLEGRHEAF
NA,13,TRBV6-2/TRBV6-3,ASSTGQLSTDTQY
few,11,TRBV6-5,ASSSYSNQPQH
NA,13,TRBV28,ASSPGTSGLNEQY
once,12,TRBV5-1,ASSPGQGNSPLH
NA,14,TRBV6-1,ASSALTGEFDETQY
NA,11,TRBV5-1,ASSSRGASEQY